The clone carrying this T cell receptor (beta chain) was seen at least ten times. This sample was included in a study of T cells in Graves' hyperthyroidism and ophthalmopathy. Trimming shortened V by 0 bases and J by 6 bases, and 14 bases separated the two germline ends. This CDR3 has 16 amino acids. CDR1 is SGHTA, CDR2 FQGTGA, per germline. RNA transcripts gave rise to amplified TCR beta CDR3 regions. The TCR CDR3 was amplified in a first-round RT-PCR using the HTBI primer set. One entry per CDR3 protein, called by TCRdb with MiXCR from the multiplex PCR reads. The table lists roughly 500,000 distinct CDR3 sequences, over 35% of them singletons.

This sequence originates from an adult woman with Graves' disease, either hyperthyroidism or ophthalmopathy (not recorded which). Sequencing was carried out using peripheral blood or thyroid tissue (not recorded which). This rearrangement joins TRBV7-3 to TRBJ2-2; TRBD1 or TRBD2 may be the D gene (5 bases each). CDR3 coding DNA: TGTGCCAGCAGCTTAACGTTGTCTGGGGGTTCCGGGGAGCTGTTTTTT. Translating it yields CASSLTLSGGSGELFF.